This T cell receptor beta chain was observed in a study of blood T cell repertoires in COVID-19. About the study: Specimens from acute and convalescent COVID-19 originated in the United States, Italy and Spain. T cells, B-cell-depleted T cells, or PBMCs supplied cDNA or gDNA.

V was clipped by 5 bases and J by 2 bases, with 9 bases between them. Germline CDR1 and CDR2: SGHVS and FQNEAQ. CDR3 length equals 13 residues. As processed by the authors: Amplified reference gene primers provided the basis for estimating nucleated cell counts. Profiled with immunoSEQ multiplex PCR; TCRdb holds only in-frame clones, not every one. V, J and clone size were drawn from that table, and D and trimming were deduced from the DNA. This sample has some 96,000 clones; about 77% occur once, and the top ten carry approximately 29%. The TCR comes from a man aged 65-85 years with active or convalescent COVID-19. The sequenced sample consisted of peripheral blood. The chain links TRBV7-8 to TRBJ1-1, with D unclear. The CDR3: CASSHDTNTEAFF. CDR3 DNA sequence: TGTGCCAGCAGCCACGACACCAACACTGAAGCTTTCTTT.